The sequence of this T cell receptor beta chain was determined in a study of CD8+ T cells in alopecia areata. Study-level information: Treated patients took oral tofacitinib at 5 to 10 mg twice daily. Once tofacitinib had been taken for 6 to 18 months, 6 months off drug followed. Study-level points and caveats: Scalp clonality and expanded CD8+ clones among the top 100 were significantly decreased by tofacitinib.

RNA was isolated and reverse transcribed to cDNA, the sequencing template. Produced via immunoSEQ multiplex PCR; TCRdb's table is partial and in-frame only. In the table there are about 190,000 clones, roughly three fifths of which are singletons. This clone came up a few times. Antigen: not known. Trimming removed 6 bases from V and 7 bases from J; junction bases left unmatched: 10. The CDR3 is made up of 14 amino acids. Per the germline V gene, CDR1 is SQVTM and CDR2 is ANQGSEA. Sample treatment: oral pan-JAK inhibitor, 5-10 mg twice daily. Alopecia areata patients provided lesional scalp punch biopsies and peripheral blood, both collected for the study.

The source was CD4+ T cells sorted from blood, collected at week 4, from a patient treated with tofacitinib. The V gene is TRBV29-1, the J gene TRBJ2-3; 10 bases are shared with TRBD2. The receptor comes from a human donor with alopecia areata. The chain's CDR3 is CSVKTSGQRNTQYF. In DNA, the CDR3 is TGCAGCGTGAAGACTAGCGGGCAACGAAATACGCAGTATTTT.